This T cell receptor (beta chain) was recorded in a study of blood T cell repertoires in COVID-19. Study summary: Donors in the United States, Italy and Spain gave samples during acute or convalescent COVID-19. The analysed material was cDNA or gDNA that came from T cells, B-cell-depleted T cells, or PBMCs.

V was clipped by 4 bases and J by 4 bases; unmatched bases: 15. The CDR3 runs 17 residues. The germline V gene encodes CDR1 SGDLS and CDR2 YYNGEE. Seattle patient enrollment occurred during active infection, with longitudinal follow-up thereafter. In the authors' workflow: Cell counts per sample came from amplifying reference gene primers. Profiling relied on immunoSEQ multiplex PCR, and the TCRdb table lists in-frame clones only, not all of them. V and J calls plus clone size are reproduced from that table; the DNA served to infer D and trimming. The data hold roughly 88,000 clones, with roughly 85% observed a single time.

The sequenced sample consisted of peripheral blood. V gene TRBV9 combines with J gene TRBJ2-5, with 8 nucleotides matching TRBD2. The clonotype was recovered from a woman aged 60 to 75 with COVID-19, enrolled during active disease. CDR3 region: CASSFRGGPLTGETQYF. Written as DNA, the CDR3 is TGTGCCAGCAGCTTCCGGGGGGGACCCCTCACGGGAGAGACCCAGTACTTC.